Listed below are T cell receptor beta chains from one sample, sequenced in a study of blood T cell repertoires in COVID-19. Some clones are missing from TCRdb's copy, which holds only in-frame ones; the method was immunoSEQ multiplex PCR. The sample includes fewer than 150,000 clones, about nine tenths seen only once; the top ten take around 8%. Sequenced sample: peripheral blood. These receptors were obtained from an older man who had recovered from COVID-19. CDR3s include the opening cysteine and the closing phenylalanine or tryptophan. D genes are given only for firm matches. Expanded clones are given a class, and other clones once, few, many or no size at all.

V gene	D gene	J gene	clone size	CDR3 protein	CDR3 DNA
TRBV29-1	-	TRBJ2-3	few	CSVAAVGGGGDTQYF	TGCAGCGTCGCGGCGGTCGGGGGTGGAGGAGATACGCAGTATTTT
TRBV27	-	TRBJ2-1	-	CASSLERAPYNEQFF	TGTGCCAGCAGTCTCGAGCGGGCCCCCTACAATGAGCAGTTCTTC
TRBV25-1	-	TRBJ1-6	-	CASSDVGDLSSPLHF	TGTGCCAGCAGTGACGTCGGGGATCTATCTTCACCCCTCCACTTT
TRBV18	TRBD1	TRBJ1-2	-	CASSLGDRIYGYTF	TGTGCCAGCTCACTAGGGGACAGAATCTATGGCTACACCTTC
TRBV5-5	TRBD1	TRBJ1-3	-	CASSLILRQGAGNTIYF	TGTGCCAGCAGCCTAATTCTTAGACAGGGAGCTGGAAACACCATATATTTT
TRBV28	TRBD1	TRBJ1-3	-	CASLQGEVISGNTIYF	TGTGCCAGTCTACAGGGGGAGGTTATCTCTGGAAACACCATATATTTT
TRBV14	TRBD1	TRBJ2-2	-	CASSLGQGFIGELFF	TGTGCCAGCAGCCTCGGACAGGGTTTCATCGGGGAGCTGTTTTTT
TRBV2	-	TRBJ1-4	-	CASSAQGGDEKLFF	TGTGCCAGCAGTGCACAAGGGGGTGATGAAAAACTGTTTTTT
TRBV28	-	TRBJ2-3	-	CASSLSYYGTDTQYF	TGTGCCAGCAGTTTAAGTTACTATGGCACAGATACGCAGTATTTT
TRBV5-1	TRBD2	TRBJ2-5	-	CASRTPLAGGQETQYF	TGCGCCAGCAGGACCCCTCTAGCGGGAGGGCAAGAGACCCAGTACTTC
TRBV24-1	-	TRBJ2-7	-	CATSDQGSLPVYF	TGTGCCACCAGTGACCAGGGATCTCTTCCCGTGTACTTC
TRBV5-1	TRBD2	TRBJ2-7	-	CASSLARSSGSEESHF	TGCGCCAGCAGCTTGGCCCGGTCAAGCGGGAGTGAGGAATCTCACTTC
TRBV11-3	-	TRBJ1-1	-	CASSVNGANTEAFF	TGTGCCAGCAGCGTAAATGGAGCGAACACTGAAGCTTTCTTT
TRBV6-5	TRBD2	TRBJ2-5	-	CASSIIAGGGETQYF	TGTGCCAGCAGTATTATAGCGGGAGGGGGGGAGACCCAGTACTTC
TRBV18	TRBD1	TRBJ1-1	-	CASSPLLQGARDTEAFF	TGTGCCAGCTCACCACTATTACAGGGGGCGAGGGACACTGAAGCTTTCTTT
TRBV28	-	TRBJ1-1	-	CASSFPRDYTEAFF	TGTGCCAGCAGTTTCCCCAGGGATTACACTGAAGCTTTCTTT
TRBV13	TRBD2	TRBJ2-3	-	CASSASSGADTQYF	TGTGCCAGCAGCGCCTCTAGCGGAGCAGATACGCAGTATTTT
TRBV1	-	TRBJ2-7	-	CTSSQTRVSYEQYF	TGCACCAGCAGCCAGACCAGGGTCTCCTACGAGCAGTACTTC
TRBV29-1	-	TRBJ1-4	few	CSVVPQGFEKLFF	TGCAGCGTCGTCCCCCAGGGGTTTGAAAAACTGTTTTTT
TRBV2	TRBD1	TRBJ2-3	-	CASRQDRVGTDTQYF	TGTGCCAGCAGGCAAGACAGGGTGGGCACAGATACGCAGTATTTT
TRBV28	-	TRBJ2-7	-	CASSPLDPLTSYEQYF	TGTGCCAGCAGTCCACTCGACCCGTTGACTTCCTACGAGCAGTACTTC
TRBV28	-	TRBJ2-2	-	CASSFGGRGLTGELFF	TGTGCCAGCAGTTTCGGTGGCAGGGGTCTCACCGGGGAGCTGTTTTTT
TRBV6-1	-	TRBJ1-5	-	CASSVSVLYSNQPQHF	TGTGCCAGCAGTGTGTCGGTCCTTTATAGCAATCAGCCCCAGCATTTT
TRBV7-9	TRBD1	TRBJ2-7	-	CASSSYGQGVSWEQYF	TGTGCCAGCAGCTCCTATGGACAGGGGGTGAGTTGGGAGCAGTACTTC
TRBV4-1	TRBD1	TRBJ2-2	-	CASKGTGGLTGELFF	TGCGCCAGCAAGGGGACAGGGGGCCTCACCGGGGAGCTGTTTTTT
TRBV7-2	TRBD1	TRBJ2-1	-	CASSLVTGDGEQFF	TGTGCCAGCAGTTTGGTCACAGGGGACGGTGAGCAGTTCTTC
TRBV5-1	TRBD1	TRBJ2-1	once	CASSVGQGNEQFF	TGCGCCAGCAGCGTAGGACAGGGCAATGAGCAGTTCTTC
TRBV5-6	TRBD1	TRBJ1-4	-	CASSLRGTGREKLFF	TGTGCCAGCAGCTTAAGAGGGACAGGGCGTGAAAAACTGTTTTTT
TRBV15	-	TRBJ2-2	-	CATSRFSGTGELFF	TGTGCCACCAGCAGATTTTCGGGAACCGGGGAGCTGTTTTTT
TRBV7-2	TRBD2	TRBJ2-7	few	CASSLVAGGYYEQYF	TGTGCCAGCAGCTTAGTTGCGGGAGGGTACTACGAGCAGTACTTC
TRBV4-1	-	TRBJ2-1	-	CASSQAPVRGYNEQFF	TGCGCCAGCAGCCAAGCCCCGGTCCGGGGCTACAATGAGCAGTTCTTC
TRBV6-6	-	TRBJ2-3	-	CASSYSGTTDTQYF	TGTGCCAGCAGTTACTCGGGCACCACAGATACGCAGTATTTT
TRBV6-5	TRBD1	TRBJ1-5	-	CASSSGQGTNQPQHF	TGTGCCAGCAGCTCGGGACAGGGAACCAATCAGCCCCAGCATTTT
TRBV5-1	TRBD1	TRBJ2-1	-	CASSLGQGHSYNEQFF	TGCGCCAGCAGCTTAGGACAGGGCCACTCCTACAATGAGCAGTTCTTC
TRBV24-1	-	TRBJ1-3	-	CATSDSRGSGNTIYF	TGTGCCACCAGTGATTCCCGGGGGTCTGGAAACACCATATATTTT
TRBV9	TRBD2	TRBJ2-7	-	CASSVGGSGGYEQYF	TGTGCCAGCAGCGTAGGGGGAAGCGGGGGCTACGAGCAGTACTTC
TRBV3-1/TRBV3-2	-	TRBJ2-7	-	CASSQEWAGYEQYF	TGTGCCAGCAGCCAAGAGTGGGCGGGCTACGAGCAGTACTTC
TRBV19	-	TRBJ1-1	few	CASSIRGADTEAFF	TGTGCCAGTAGTATACGGGGGGCTGACACTGAAGCTTTCTTT
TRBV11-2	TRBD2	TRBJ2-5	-	CASSAGLGETQYF	TGTGCCAGCAGCGCCGGACTAGGCGAGACCCAGTACTTC
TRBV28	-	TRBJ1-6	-	CASSLRQGRTPLHF	TGTGCCAGCAGTTTAAGGCAGGGGAGAACACCCCTCCACTTT
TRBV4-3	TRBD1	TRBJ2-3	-	CASSQGRGLTDTQYF	TGCGCCAGCAGCCAAGGAAGGGGGCTCACAGATACGCAGTATTTT
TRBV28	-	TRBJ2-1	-	CASSPASYNEQFF	TGTGCCAGCAGCCCCGCGAGTTACAATGAGCAGTTCTTC
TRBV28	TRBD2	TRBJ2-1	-	CASSSAGGAYNEQFF	TGTGCCAGCAGTTCGGCGGGGGGGGCCTACAATGAGCAGTTCTTC
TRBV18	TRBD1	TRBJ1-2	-	CASSPTGTGDGYTF	TGTGCCAGCTCACCAACCGGGACAGGGGATGGCTACACCTTC
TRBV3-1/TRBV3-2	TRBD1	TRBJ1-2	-	CASSQVAAGGKGSYGYTF	TGTGCCAGCAGCCAAGTCGCGGCAGGGGGGAAGGGATCCTATGGCTACACCTTC
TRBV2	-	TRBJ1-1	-	CASWASPEAFF	TGTGCCTCGTGGGCGAGCCCTGAAGCTTTCTTT
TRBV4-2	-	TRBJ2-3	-	CASSQDLRREPTDTQYF	TGTGCCAGCAGCCAAGATCTTAGGAGGGAACCCACAGATACGCAGTATTTT
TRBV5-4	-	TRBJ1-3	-	CASSSRQGLSGNTIYF	TGTGCCAGCAGCTCCCGTCAGGGACTCTCTGGAAACACCATATATTTT
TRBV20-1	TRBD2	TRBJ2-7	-	CSASMAGGGEQYF	TGCAGTGCTAGTATGGCGGGAGGAGGCGAGCAGTACTTC
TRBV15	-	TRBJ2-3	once	CATSREQGYTQYF	TGTGCCACCAGCAGAGAGCAGGGGTACACGCAGTATTTT
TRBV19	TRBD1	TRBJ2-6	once	CASSRGLSAGANVLTF	TGTGCCAGTTCGAGGGGGCTAAGTGCTGGGGCCAACGTCCTGACTTTC
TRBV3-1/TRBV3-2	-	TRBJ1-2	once	CASSQDLQSPWGYTF	TGTGCCAGCAGCCAAGATCTTCAGTCCCCCTGGGGCTACACCTTC
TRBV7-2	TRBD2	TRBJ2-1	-	CASSLSAGETGNEQFF	TGTGCCAGCAGCCTATCAGCGGGAGAAACCGGTAATGAGCAGTTCTTC
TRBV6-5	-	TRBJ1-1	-	CASRTSGNTEAFF	TGTGCCAGCAGGACGTCGGGGAACACTGAAGCTTTCTTT
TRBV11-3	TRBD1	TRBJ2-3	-	CASSFSQGDTQYF	TGTGCCAGCAGCTTTTCACAGGGGGATACGCAGTATTTT
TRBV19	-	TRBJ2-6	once	CASSIVGRPHTGANVLTF	TGTGCCAGTAGTATAGTTGGCAGGCCCCATACTGGGGCCAACGTCCTGACTTTC
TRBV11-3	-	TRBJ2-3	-	CASSASGRWADTQYF	TGTGCCAGCAGCGCGAGCGGTCGATGGGCAGATACGCAGTATTTT
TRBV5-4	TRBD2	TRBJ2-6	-	CASSRPSGSEGANVLTF	TGTGCCAGCAGCCGACCTAGCGGGAGTGAAGGGGCCAACGTCCTGACTTTC
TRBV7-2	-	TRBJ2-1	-	CASSLAPTGNEQFF	TGTGCCAGCAGCTTAGCGCCCACGGGGAATGAGCAGTTCTTC
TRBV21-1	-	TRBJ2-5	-	CASLLGAGGETQYF	TGTGCCAGCCTCCTCGGGGCAGGGGGCGAGACCCAGTACTTC